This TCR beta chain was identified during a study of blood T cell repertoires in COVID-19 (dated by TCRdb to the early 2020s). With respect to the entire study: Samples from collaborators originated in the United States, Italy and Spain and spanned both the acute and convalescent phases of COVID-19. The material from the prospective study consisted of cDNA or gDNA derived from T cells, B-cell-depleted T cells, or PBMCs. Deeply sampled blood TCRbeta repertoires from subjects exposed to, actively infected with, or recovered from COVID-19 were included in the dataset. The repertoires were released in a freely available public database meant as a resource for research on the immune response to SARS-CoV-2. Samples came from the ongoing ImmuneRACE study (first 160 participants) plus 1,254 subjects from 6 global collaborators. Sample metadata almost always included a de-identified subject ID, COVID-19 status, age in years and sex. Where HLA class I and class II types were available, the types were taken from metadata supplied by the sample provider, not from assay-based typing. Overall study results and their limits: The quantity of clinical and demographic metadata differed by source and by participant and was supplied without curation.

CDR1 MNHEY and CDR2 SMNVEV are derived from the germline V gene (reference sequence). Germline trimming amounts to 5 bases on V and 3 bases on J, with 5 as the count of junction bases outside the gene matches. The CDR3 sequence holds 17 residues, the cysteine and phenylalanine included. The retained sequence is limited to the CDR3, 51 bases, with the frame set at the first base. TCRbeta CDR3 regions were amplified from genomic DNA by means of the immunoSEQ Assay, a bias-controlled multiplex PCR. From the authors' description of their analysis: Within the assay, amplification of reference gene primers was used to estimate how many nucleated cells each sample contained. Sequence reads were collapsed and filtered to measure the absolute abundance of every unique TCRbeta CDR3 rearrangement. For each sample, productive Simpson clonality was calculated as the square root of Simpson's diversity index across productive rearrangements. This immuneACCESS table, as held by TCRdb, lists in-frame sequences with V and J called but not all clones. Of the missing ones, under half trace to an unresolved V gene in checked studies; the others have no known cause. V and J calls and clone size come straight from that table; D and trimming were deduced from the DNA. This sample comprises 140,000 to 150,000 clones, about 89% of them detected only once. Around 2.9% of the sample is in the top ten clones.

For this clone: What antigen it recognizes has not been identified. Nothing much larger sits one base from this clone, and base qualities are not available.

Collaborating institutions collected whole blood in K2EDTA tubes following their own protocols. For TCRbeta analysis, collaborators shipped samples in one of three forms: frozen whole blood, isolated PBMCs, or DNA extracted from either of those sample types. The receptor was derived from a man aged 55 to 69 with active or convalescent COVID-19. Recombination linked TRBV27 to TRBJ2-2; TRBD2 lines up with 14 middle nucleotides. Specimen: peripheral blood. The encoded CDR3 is CASSPGLAGGDTGELFF. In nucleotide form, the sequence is TGTGCCAGCAGTCCTGGACTAGCGGGGGGTGACACCGGGGAGCTGTTTTTT.